Listed here are 14 T cell receptor beta chains from one sample, sequenced in a study of CD8 T cells in Susac syndrome. Random hexamers were used to reverse transcribe an amount of roughly 0.45 to 1 ug RNA. TCRdb re-called the immunoSEQ multiplex PCR reads with MiXCR, one entry per CDR3 protein. The sample yields 250,000 to 300,000 distinct CDR3 sequences, 75% to 85% seen once. Sequenced material: CD8+ T cells from PBMCs. The receptor set was obtained from a human donor with multiple sclerosis.

This clonotype was counted once. J is TRBJ1-2 and V is TRBV7-9; 10 bases fit TRBD1. The junction had 4 bases not matched to a gene; V was cut back by 3 bases and J by 6 bases. Germline CDR1 is SEHNR and CDR2 is FQNEAQ (reference sequence). CDR3 size: 14 residues. The CDR3 is CASSFSGTGDGYTF. The CDR3 DNA is TGTGCCAGCAGCTTTTCCGGGACAGGGGATGGCTACACCTTC. Full variable domain (remainder filled in from reference TRBV7-9 and TRBJ1-2): DTGVSQNPRHKITKRGQNVTFRCDPISEHNRLYWYRQTLGQGPEFLTYFQNEAQLEKSRLLSDRFSAERPKGSFSTLEIQRTEQGDSAMYLCASSFSGTGDGYTFGSGTRLTVV.

In DNA form, the CDR3 reads TGTGCCAGCAGTTTGCGGGGTACGCAGTATTTT. Translation gives CASSLRGTQYF. The V gene is TRBV27, the J gene TRBJ2-3; D may be TRBD2 (6 bases). Germline V CDR1 and CDR2: MNHEY, SMNVEV (reference sequence). Trimming shortened V by 3 bases and J by 8 bases, and 6 bases separated the two germline ends. This CDR3 has 11 residues.

This chain connects TRBV25-1 to TRBJ2-2, with D possibly matching TRBD2 (6 bases). Germline CDR1 is MGHDK and CDR2 is SYGVNS. V was cut by 8 bases and J by 4 bases, with 17 bases left in between. The CDR3 is 15 residues long. DNA for the CDR3: TGTGCCAGCGGACTTGGACTAATCTTCACCGGGGAGCTGTTTTTT. Amino acid sequence: CASGLGLIFTGELFF.

The chain couples TRBV28 to TRBJ2-1; possibly TRBD2 for D (5 bases). The CDR3 sequence is 14 residues long. V lost 1 base and J lost 6, with 10 bases in between. In germline, CDR1 is MDHEN, CDR2 SYDVKM. CDR3 protein: CASSLSGSINEQFF. The DNA of the CDR3 is TGTGCCAGCAGTTTATCGGGGTCGATCAATGAGCAGTTCTTC.

The chain has TRBV19 and TRBJ1-1; D not certain. CDR3 length equals 12 residues. The V end lost 3 bases, the J end lost 5 bases, and 7 bases lay between the germline ends. The germline V gene has CDR1 LNHDA and CDR2 SQIVND (reference sequence). The CDR3 is CASSMGGTEAFF. CDR3 DNA: TGTGCCAGTAGTATGGGAGGAACTGAAGCTTTCTTT.

This chain joins TRBV27 and TRBJ2-7, with 16 nucleotides matching TRBD2. The CDR3 totals 15 residues. The germline gives CDR1 MNHEY, CDR2 SMNVEV (reference sequence). The J segment lost 6 bases and the V segment lost 5 bases, leaving 4 bases of the junction unmatched. In DNA form, the CDR3 reads TGTGCCAGCAGTGGCGGGACTAGCGGGAGGGTCGAGCAGTACTTC. Residues: CASSGGTSGRVEQYF.

Only one count was recorded for this clonotype. The chain has TRBV18 and TRBJ2-1, with D tentatively TRBD1 or TRBD2 (5 bases each). The CDR3 runs to 16 residues. The V and J ends lost 3 bases and 1 base respectively, with 13 bases between them. Germline assignment: CDR1 KGHSH and CDR2 LQKENI. The CDR3 region is CASSPVGVRSYNEQFF. The CDR3 DNA is TGTGCCAGCTCACCTGTGGGGGTGAGGTCCTACAATGAGCAGTTCTTC.

The chain recombines TRBV7-2 with TRBJ1-5; no definite D call. V lost 2 bases to trimming and J lost 0 bases, with 8 bases between them. CDR1 SGHTA and CDR2 FQGNSA come from the germline V gene. The CDR3 has 15 amino acids. The CDR3 bases are TGTGCCAGCAGCTTAACCAGAAATAGCAATCAGCCCCAGCATTTT. Translating gives CASSLTRNSNQPQHF.

The chain has TRBV7-9 and TRBJ2-1, with a weak D call TRBD2 (6 bases). The CDR3 runs to 14 residues. V was clipped by 10 bases and J by 4 bases, with 17 bases between them. Germline V lookup: CDR1 SEHNR, CDR2 FQNEAQ (reference sequence). Here the CDR3 reads CAIPGRGPYNEQFF. In DNA form, the CDR3 reads TGTGCCATCCCGGGGCGGGGTCCATACAATGAGCAGTTCTTC.

The chain has TRBV4-3 and TRBJ2-1, with a possible D match to TRBD2 (6 bases). Per germline, CDR1 LGHNA and CDR2 YSLEER. Deletions cut 0 bases from V and 0 bases from J, with 9 bases between. The CDR3 covers 16 residues. CDR3 residues: CASSQDAGSSYNEQFF. CDR3 nucleotides: TGCGCCAGCAGCCAAGACGCGGGGAGCTCCTACAATGAGCAGTTCTTC.

The chain is built from TRBV11-3 and TRBJ2-1, with 7 bases fitting TRBD2. With V trimmed by 5 bases and J by 2 bases, 12 bases remained unmatched. This CDR3 has 17 amino acids. Germline V CDR1 and CDR2: SGHNT, YENEEA. DNA of the CDR3: TGTGCCAGCAGCACCGGGGCGGCTAGCGGTCCCTACAATGAGCAGTTCTTC. It translates to CASSTGAASGPYNEQFF.

The V gene is TRBV13, the J gene TRBJ2-7; 11 positions match TRBD2. The CDR3 contains 15 residues. V shed 3 bases, J shed 4 bases, and the junction held 5 bases outside the gene matches. Germline V gene data show CDR1 as PRHDT and CDR2 as FYEKMQ (reference sequence). The CDR3 DNA reads TGTGCCAGCAGCTTCGGGACTAGCGGCGATTACGAGCAGTACTTC. Translating gives CASSFGTSGDYEQYF.

This chain links TRBV28 with TRBJ2-7, with 12 bases aligning to TRBD2. V shed 6 bases, J shed 3 bases, and the junction held 6 bases outside the gene matches. The length of the CDR3 is 15 residues. Germline CDR1 reads MDHEN; CDR2 reads SYDVKM. CDR3 bases: TGTGCCAGCAGGAATGGACTAGCGGGATACTACGAGCAGTACTTC. The encoded protein is CASRNGLAGYYEQYF.

This clonotype was seen only once. V and J are TRBV27 and TRBJ2-7, with TRBD1 as a possible D gene (5 bases). The V end was cut by 2 bases, the J end by 1 base, with 9 bases between. Looked up from germline, CDR1 is MNHEY and CDR2 is SMNVEV (reference sequence). The CDR3 is 14 residues long. Written as DNA, the CDR3 is TGTGCCAGCAGTTTAAAAGCAGGGTCCTACGAGCAGTACTTC. It yields the protein CASSLKAGSYEQYF.